A single sample is the source of the 32 T cell receptor beta chains below, sequenced in a study of T cell clonotyping in hematopoietic cell transplantation. Measured with immunoSEQ multiplex PCR; TCRdb has only the in-frame clones, and not every one. The sample has some 30,000 clones, 80% to 95% seen once. The sample here was PBMCs, taken 100 days after allogeneic stem cell transplant. The receptors come from a female patient in her forties or fifties who had an allogeneic stem cell transplant from a related donor, so the T cells may come from the graft donor. Some clones in this sample may be carry-over from other donors' samples.

This chain uses TRBV18 with TRBJ1-5, with D hard to call. With 9 bases removed from V and 2 bases from J, the gap between germline ends came to 14 bases. This CDR3 contains 14 residues. Germline V gives CDR1 KGHSH, CDR2 LQKENI. CDR3 sequence reads: CASSSRVGNQPQHF. The CDR3 DNA sequence: TGTGCCAGTTCCAGCCGGGTGGGCAATCAGCCCCAGCATTTT.

V is TRBV10-3 and J is TRBJ2-1; D is ambiguous. The length of the CDR3 is 12 residues. Looked up from germline, CDR1 is ENHRY and CDR2 is SYGVKD. The V end lost 4 bases, the J end lost 10 bases, and 11 bases lay between the germline ends. The chain's CDR3 is CAISGGQIEQFF. The CDR3 region has the DNA TGTGCCATCAGTGGTGGGCAGATCGAGCAGTTCTTC.

This clone was seen once. The chain is built from TRBV9 and TRBJ1-1; D not resolved. Trimming removed 0 bases from V and 1 base from J, with 7 bases in between. CDR1 SGDLS and CDR2 YYNGEE come from the germline V gene. The CDR3 is 14 residues long. The CDR3 protein is CASSVVRANTEAFF. The DNA of the CDR3 is TGTGCCAGCAGCGTAGTAAGGGCGAACACTGAAGCTTTCTTT.

The rearrangement joins TRBV9 to TRBJ2-5; D may be TRBD2 (5 bases). V dropped 1 base and J dropped 2 bases, with 6 bases sitting between them. This CDR3 is built from 13 residues. Germline V gene sequence: CDR1 SGDLS, CDR2 YYNGEE. The DNA for the CDR3 is TGTGCCAGCAGCGTACCGGGGCAAGAGACCCAGTACTTC. It codes for CASSVPGQETQYF.

The chain employs TRBV5-1 and TRBJ2-3, with 7 bases fitting TRBD1. The CDR3 has 15 amino acids. The germline CDR1 and CDR2 sequences are SGHRS and YFSETQ. With V trimmed by 2 bases and J by 0 bases, 3 bases remained unmatched. For the CDR3, the DNA is TGCGCCAGCAGCTTTGGGGGACAGAGCACAGATACGCAGTATTTT. Amino acids: CASSFGGQSTDTQYF.

J is TRBJ1-4 and V is TRBV5-3; D is unclear. TRBV5-3 belongs to the ORF category, with a function that is uncertain. V was trimmed by 9 bases and J by 3 bases, leaving 18 bases between them. The CDR3 runs to 15 residues. In nucleotides, the CDR3 is TGTGCCACCAAGAGCGACGGCCTCTCTAATGAAAAACTGTTTTTT. Protein sequence: CATKSDGLSNEKLFF.

This chain uses TRBV2 with TRBJ1-2, with 8 bases lining up with TRBD1. The V segment lost 5 bases and the J segment 4 bases; nucleotides outside the gene matches: 6. Looked up from germline, CDR1 is SNHLY and CDR2 is FYNNEI. The CDR3 has 14 residues. The CDR3 DNA reads as TGTGCCAGCAGTCAGGACAGGGACCTCTATGGCTACACCTTC. Encoded protein: CASSQDRDLYGYTF.

V gene TRBV7-3 combines with J gene TRBJ1-1; the D gene is possibly TRBD1 (6 bases). There are 13 residues in the CDR3. Germline V gives CDR1 SGHTA, CDR2 FQGTGA. The ends were cut back, 5 bases at V and 2 bases at J, with 9 bases in the middle. The DNA of the CDR3 is TGTGCCAGCAGCCCCAGGGGTAACACTGAAGCTTTCTTT. Protein sequence: CASSPRGNTEAFF.

The chain links TRBV5-1 to TRBJ2-1, with 8 bases fitting TRBD2. This CDR3 is built from 15 residues. J was trimmed by 10 bases and V by 1 base; bases with no gene match: 10. Germline loops: CDR1 SGHRS, CDR2 YFSETQ. The CDR3 DNA reads TGCGCCAGCAGCTTGTGGACGGGGGGGGAGTCAGAGCAGTTCTTC. It encodes CASSLWTGGESEQFF.

This clone turned up a few times. This chain connects TRBV9 to TRBJ2-5, with TRBD2 matching over 8 bases. The CDR3 extends over 17 amino acids. The V and J ends lost 2 bases and 5 bases, in that order; junction bases with no gene match: 14. CDR1 is SGDLS and CDR2 is YYNGEE in the germline V gene. For the CDR3, the DNA is TGTGCCAGCAGCGTCAGGGCGGGGGGACCCTTGGCGGAGACCCAGTACTTC. As protein: CASSVRAGGPLAETQYF.

The chain has TRBV5-6 and TRBJ1-1; D gene unclear. The CDR3 covers 15 residues. V was trimmed by 3 bases and J by 8 bases, leaving 20 bases between them. Per the germline V gene, CDR1 is SGHDT and CDR2 is YYEEEE. The CDR3 DNA reads TGTGCCAGCAGCTCGTACCCCGGACGGCATGTCGAAGCTTTCTTT. It is translated as CASSSYPGRHVEAFF.

The chain has TRBV6-5 and TRBJ2-7; 7 bases map to TRBD2. Germline CDR1 MNHEY, CDR2 SVGAGI. This CDR3 spans 14 amino acids. With 0 bases clipped from V and 7 bases from J, the junction kept 6 bases outside the gene matches. Written as DNA, the CDR3 is TGTGCCAGCAGTTACTCTGAGGCAGCGGGGGAGCAGTACTTC. Amino acid sequence: CASSYSEAAGEQYF.

This chain connects TRBV7-6 to TRBJ2-3, with D possibly being TRBD1 or TRBD2 (6 bases each). Trimming shortened V by 1 base and J by 0 bases, and 11 bases separated the two germline ends. Per germline, CDR1 SGHVS and CDR2 FNYEAQ. The CDR3 contains 16 residues. The CDR3: CASSLGAGQSTDTQYF. In DNA, the CDR3 is TGTGCCAGCAGCTTAGGGGCGGGACAAAGCACAGATACGCAGTATTTT. Full variable domain (remainder filled in from reference TRBV7-6 and TRBJ2-3): GAGVSQSPRYKVTKRGQDVALRCDPISGHVSLYWYRQALGQGPEFLTYFNYEAQQDKSGLPNDRFSAERPEGSISTLTIQRTEQRDSAMYRCASSLGAGQSTDTQYFGPGTRLTVL.

This chain links TRBV9 with TRBJ2-3, with D perhaps matching TRBD2 (6 bases). V was shortened by 4 bases and J by 5 bases, with 17 bases between the two germline ends. The CDR3 totals 15 residues. Germline values: CDR1 SGDLS, CDR2 YYNGEE. The DNA of the CDR3 is TGTGCCAGCAGCCCGGGGACTTCCGCGATAGATACGCAGTATTTT. It codes for CASSPGTSAIDTQYF. The entire variable domain, with the rest obtained from reference TRBV9 and TRBJ2-3, is as follows: DSGVTQTPKHLITATGQRVTLRCSPRSGDLSVYWYQQSLDQGLQFLIQYYNGEERAKGNILERFSAQQFPDLHSELNLSSLELGDSALYFCASSPGTSAIDTQYFGPGTRLTVL.

This rearrangement joins TRBV13 to TRBJ2-2, with D unresolved. Germline CDR1 and CDR2: PRHDT and FYEKMQ (reference sequence). CDR3 size: 12 residues. V lost 3 bases and J 7 bases, leaving 6 bases between the germline ends. CDR3 in amino acids: CASSFNIGELFF. CDR3 DNA sequence: TGTGCCAGCAGCTTTAATATCGGGGAGCTGTTTTTT.

The chain combines TRBV6-1 with TRBJ1-1, with D possibly being TRBD1 (6 bases). This CDR3 has 14 residues. Germline V CDR1 and CDR2: MNHNS, SASEGT. Trimming shortened V by 2 bases and J by 3 bases, and 10 bases separated the two germline ends. In nucleotides, the CDR3 is TGTGCCAGCAGTGAAATGAGGGGGTACACTGAAGCTTTCTTT. Translated, it gives CASSEMRGYTEAFF.

The chain is built from TRBV15 and TRBJ2-5, with TRBD2 matching 8 bases. The J segment lost 4 bases and the V segment lost 0 bases, leaving 4 bases of the junction unmatched. Germline V gene lookup returns CDR1 LNHNV and CDR2 YYDKDF (reference sequence). This CDR3 has 15 amino acids. For the CDR3, the DNA is TGTGCCACCAGCAGAGACGGGGGGGCCCCAGAGACCCAGTACTTC. Translated: CATSRDGGAPETQYF.

This chain links TRBV10-3 with TRBJ2-7, with D hard to call. The V end lost 5 bases, the J end lost 2 bases, and 13 bases lay between the germline ends. This CDR3 has 14 amino acids. Germline CDR1 reads ENHRY; CDR2 reads SYGVKD. The CDR3 bases are TGTGCCATCAGTTCCCCAGGCAGAACCTACGAGCAGTACTTC. Translating gives CAISSPGRTYEQYF.

The V and J genes are TRBV30 and TRBJ2-1, with D perhaps matching TRBD2 (5 bases). V lost 0 bases, J lost 16 bases, and 16 bases lay in between. This CDR3 contains 12 residues. In germline, CDR1 is GTSNPN, CDR2 SVGIG (reference sequence). The CDR3 DNA reads as TGTGCCTGGAGTGTTTCCGACGGGGTGCGATTCTTC. The encoded protein is CAWSVSDGVRFF.

This chain links TRBV19 with TRBJ1-6; TRBD1 matches 10 bases. V lost 4 bases to trimming and J lost 9 bases; unmatched junction nucleotides: 9. The CDR3 sequence is 16 residues long. CDR1 is LNHDA and CDR2 is SQIVND in the germline V gene (reference sequence). Written as DNA, the CDR3 is TGTGCCAGTAGTAATATGGGGGACAGGGGAAGTTCACCCCTCCACTTT. This sequence encodes CASSNMGDRGSSPLHF.

The J gene is TRBJ1-2, the V gene TRBV27; D ambiguous. This CDR3 contains 13 residues. CDR1 is MNHEY and CDR2 is SMNVEV in the germline V gene (reference sequence). V was trimmed by 2 bases and J by 7 bases, leaving 11 bases between them. The CDR3 bases are TGTGCCAGCAGTTTAAGCGGCGGCACTGGCTACACCTTC. It translates to CASSLSGGTGYTF.

This chain links TRBV7-8 with TRBJ2-1, with 13 nucleotides matching TRBD2. This CDR3 is 17 amino acids long. Germline lookup yields CDR1 SGHVS and CDR2 FQNEAQ. V gave up 7 bases and J gave up 13 bases; unmatched junction bases: 19. The CDR3 DNA is TGTGCCAGCATCCAGGAGACGGGACTAGCGGGGTCCCGGCCCCAGTTCTTC. This translates into CASIQETGLAGSRPQFF. The full variable domain, completed using reference TRBV7-8 and TRBJ2-1, is GAGVSQSPRYKVAKRGQDVALRCDPISGHVSLFWYQQALGQGPEFLTYFQNEAQLDKSGLPSDRFFAERPEGSVSTLKIQRTQQEDSAVYLCASIQETGLAGSRPQFFGPGTRLTVL.

The table lists this clone with a count of one. V and J are TRBV4-1 and TRBJ1-5, with 8 positions matching TRBD1. The trim removed 4 bases at V and 5 bases at J, leaving 10 bases unmatched. The CDR3 contains 16 residues. The V gene's germline CDR1 is MGHRA and CDR2 YSYEKL. The DNA of the CDR3 is TGCGCCAGCAGCCGGGTTTGGACAGGGCCCCATCAGCCCCAGCATTTT. Translation gives CASSRVWTGPHQPQHF.

The chain combines TRBV6-1 with TRBJ2-7, with D maybe TRBD2 (5 bases). CDR1 is MNHNS, CDR2 SASEGT, per germline. The CDR3 totals 13 residues. The V end was cut by 6 bases, the J end by 5 bases, with 14 bases between. The CDR3 region is CASSPGLRNEQYF. The CDR3 DNA reads TGTGCCAGCAGCCCGGGGTTGAGGAACGAGCAGTACTTC.

The rearrangement joins TRBV29-1 to TRBJ2-7, with D tentatively TRBD1 (6 bases). Per germline, CDR1 SQVTM and CDR2 ANQGSEA. This CDR3 is built from 15 residues. Trimming removed 7 bases from V and 6 bases from J, with 25 bases in between. CDR3 amino acids: CSAAAIRQVQVEQYF. Written as DNA, the CDR3 is TGCAGCGCTGCAGCAATACGACAGGTCCAGGTCGAGCAGTACTTC.

The chain couples TRBV7-5 to TRBJ1-1. TRBV7-5 is flagged as a pseudogene. The CDR3 is 13 residues long. Here the CDR3 DNA reads TGTGCCAGAAGATACTCCCGGGGAACAGAAGCTTTCTTT. Residues: CARRYSRGTEAFF.

This clone was seen just once. The gene calls are TRBV5-1 and TRBJ1-1; no reliable D call. The V and J ends lost 5 bases and 0 bases respectively, with 14 bases between them. Germline V CDR1 and CDR2: SGHRS, YFSETQ. The CDR3 spans 15 residues. Here the CDR3 reads CASSLRVRVNTEAFF. The CDR3 coding sequence is TGCGCCAGCAGTTTAAGGGTGAGGGTGAACACTGAAGCTTTCTTT.

The gene calls are TRBV19 and TRBJ1-2; D is possibly TRBD1 (5 bases). The CDR3 has 12 residues. V lost 8 bases, J lost 4 bases, and 11 bases lay in between. The germline V gene encodes CDR1 LNHDA and CDR2 SQIVND (reference sequence). The CDR3 bases are TGTGCCAGTCAGGGAGAGACCTATGGCTACACCTTC. This gives the protein CASQGETYGYTF. Full variable domain (missing parts from reference TRBV19 and TRBJ1-2): DGGITQSPKYLFRKEGQNVTLSCEQNLNHDAMYWYRQDPGQGLRLIYYSQIVNDFQKGDIAEGYSVSREKKESFPLTVTSAQKNPTAFYLCASQGETYGYTFGSGTRLTVV.

This chain uses TRBV7-6 with TRBJ1-1; no firm D call. Trimming left V 7 bases short and J 4 bases short, with 13 bases between. The V gene's germline CDR1 is SGHVS and CDR2 FNYEAQ. This CDR3 spans 13 amino acids. Written as DNA, the CDR3 is TGTGCCAGCACCAACGATGGGGTCACTGAAGCTTTCTTT. This codes for CASTNDGVTEAFF.

The V call is TRBV25-1, the J call TRBJ1-2, with 10 bases lining up with TRBD1. The CDR3 consists of 15 residues. J was trimmed by 3 bases and V by 3 bases; bases with no gene match: 4. Germline V gene data show CDR1 as MGHDK and CDR2 as SYGVNS. The CDR3 coding sequence is TGTGCCAGCAGTGACGCCGGGACAGGGGACTATGGCTACACCTTC. It specifies CASSDAGTGDYGYTF.

The chain has TRBV19 and TRBJ2-7, with TRBD2 as a possible D gene (6 bases). CDR3 length: 12 amino acids. Germline assignment: CDR1 LNHDA and CDR2 SQIVND (reference sequence). Trimming left V 10 bases short and J 7 bases short, with 17 bases between. This CDR3 reads CATTSSGLEQYF. The CDR3 region has the DNA TGTGCCACCACCTCCTCAGGACTAGAGCAGTACTTC.

This chain joins TRBV15 and TRBJ1-2, with a tentative D call TRBD1 (5 bases). Germline values: CDR1 LNHNV, CDR2 YYDKDF (reference sequence). V was clipped by 1 base and J by 0 bases, with 9 bases between them. This CDR3 is built from 15 residues. The CDR3 is CATSRGTRANYGYTF. The CDR3 DNA is TGTGCCACCAGCAGAGGGACCAGGGCTAACTATGGCTACACCTTC.